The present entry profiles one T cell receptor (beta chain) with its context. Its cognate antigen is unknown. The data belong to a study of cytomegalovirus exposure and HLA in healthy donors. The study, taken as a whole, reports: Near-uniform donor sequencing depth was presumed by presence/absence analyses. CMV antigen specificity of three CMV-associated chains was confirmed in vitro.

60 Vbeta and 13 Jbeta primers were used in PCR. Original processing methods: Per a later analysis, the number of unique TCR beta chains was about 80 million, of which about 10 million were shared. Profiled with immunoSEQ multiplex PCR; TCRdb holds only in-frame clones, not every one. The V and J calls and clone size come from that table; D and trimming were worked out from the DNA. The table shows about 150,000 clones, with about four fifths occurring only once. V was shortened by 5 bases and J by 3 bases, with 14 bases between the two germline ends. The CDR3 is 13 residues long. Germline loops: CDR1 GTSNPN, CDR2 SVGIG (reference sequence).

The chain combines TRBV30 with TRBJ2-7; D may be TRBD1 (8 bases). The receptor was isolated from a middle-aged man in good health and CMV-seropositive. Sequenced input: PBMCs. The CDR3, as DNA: TGTGCCTGGGGCGGGGGACAGGTCTACGAGCAGTACTTC. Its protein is CAWGGGQVYEQYF.